This T cell receptor beta chain originates from a study of CD8 T cells in ankylosing spondylitis. Overall study results and limits: Both synovial fluid and blood in reactive arthritis had previously been reported to carry some motif variants. Ankylosing spondylitis blood seemed to carry a telltale TCR beta motif made of about 8 highly homologous variants. The clones that were linked to disease were reported to be significantly enriched in matched synovial fluid samples from ankylosing spondylitis patients. With a CD8+ phenotype, disease-linked clones were relatively rare in peripheral blood.

Per germline, CDR1 SGHDN and CDR2 FVKESK. The CDR3 has 11 amino acids. The V end was cut by 1 base, the J end by 12 bases, with 9 bases between. It was by quantitative 5'-RACE with molecular barcodes that TCR beta libraries were made. TCRdb reprocessed the 5' RACE reads via MiXCR and lists one record per CDR3 protein. This table has about 390,000 distinct CDR3 sequences, 20% to 25% appearing once. This clonotype was recorded a few times. Its antigen is not known. The chain carries TRBV14 and TRBJ1-1; D unclear. This receptor was identified in a male donor with ankylosing spondylitis. The sequenced sample was blood, either unsorted or a sorted T cell fraction (not recorded which). CDR3 amino acids: CASSQVGLSFF. Written as DNA, the CDR3 is TGTGCCAGCAGCCAAGTTGGTTTATCTTTCTTT. The variable domain in full, with the rest retrieved from reference TRBV14 and TRBJ1-1, is EAGVTQFPSHSVIEKGQTVTLRCDPISGHDNLYWYRRVMGKEIKFLLHFVKESKQDESGMPNNRFLAERTGGTYSTLKVQPAELEDSGVYFCASSQVGLSFFGQGTRLTVV.